The clone carrying this T cell receptor beta chain was found a few times. This sample also contains other DNA sequences that code for the same CDR3. This specimen belongs to a study of blood T cell repertoires in COVID-19. Across the study: Acute and convalescent COVID-19 samples came from the United States, Italy and Spain. Nucleic acid was either cDNA or gDNA, and it came from T cells, B-cell-depleted T cells, or PBMCs.

The CDR3 consists of 13 residues. Between the trimmed V and J ends, which lost 2 bases and 2 bases, there was a span of 6 bases. Germline loops: CDR1 MDHEN, CDR2 SYDVKM. Data came from immunoSEQ multiplex PCR; TCRdb stores just in-frame clones and leaves some out. Of around 620,000 clones listed, just under 90% are singletons. Sequenced: peripheral blood. This TCR was sampled from a woman between 18 and 29 years old with acute or convalescent COVID-19. This sequence joins TRBV28 and TRBJ1-1; D call uncertain. As DNA, the CDR3 is TGTGCCAGCAGTTTAGAGGTAAACACTGAAGCTTTCTTT. Its translation: CASSLEVNTEAFF.